The 27 T cell receptor beta chains below come from one sample, sequenced in a study of blood T cell repertoires in COVID-19. Clones were read by immunoSEQ multiplex PCR, and TCRdb kept only the in-frame ones, dropping some. This sample has about 63,000 clones, with 75% to 85% found just once. The source material was peripheral blood. These receptors were obtained from a man between 60 and 75 years old with COVID-19, enrolled during active disease.

V is TRBV4-1 and J is TRBJ1-1, with a weak D call TRBD1 (5 bases). The CDR3 is made up of 14 amino acids. Per the germline V gene, CDR1 is MGHRA and CDR2 is YSYEKL. With 3 bases removed from V and 1 base from J, the gap between germline ends came to 9 bases. The CDR3 DNA reads TGCGCCAGCAGCCATTTAAGGGGGAACACTGAAGCTTTCTTT. Residues: CASSHLRGNTEAFF.

The chain has TRBV19 and TRBJ2-5; unclear D gene. V shed 6 bases and J shed 3 bases, with 11 bases lying between them. CDR1 is LNHDA and CDR2 is SQIVND in the germline V gene (reference sequence). This CDR3 comprises 13 residues. The CDR3 DNA is TGTGCCAGTAGATCAACAGAAAAAGAGACCCAGTACTTC. This encodes CASRSTEKETQYF.

This clone was counted once. The V and J genes are TRBV11-2 and TRBJ2-3; 14 bases align to TRBD2. The CDR3 runs 18 residues. Germline CDR1 SGHAT, CDR2 FQNNGV. The V segment lost 5 bases and the J segment 5 bases; nucleotides outside the gene matches: 12. The CDR3 nucleotides read TGTGCCAGCAGCGGGGACCCCTGGACTAGCGGGGGGATAGATACGCAGTATTTT. This sequence encodes CASSGDPWTSGGIDTQYF.

This chain joins TRBV5-1 and TRBJ1-6; D unclear. V shed 5 bases and J shed 10 bases, with 16 bases lying between them. There are 14 residues in the CDR3. CDR1 is SGHRS and CDR2 is YFSETQ in the germline V gene. Here the CDR3 reads CASRVGEFGSPLHF. Here the CDR3 DNA reads TGCGCCAGCAGGGTTGGGGAGTTTGGATCACCCCTCCACTTT.

The V call is TRBV6-6, the J call TRBJ2-2; D is undetermined. Germline V gene sequence: CDR1 MNHNY, CDR2 SVGAGI (reference sequence). The CDR3 totals 15 residues. Trimming cost V 0 bases and J 1 base, with 6 bases left between them. The CDR3 DNA sequence: TGTGCCAGCAGTTACTCGGCCCGGAACACCGGGGAGCTGTTTTTT. This gives the protein CASSYSARNTGELFF.

The chain employs TRBV9 and TRBJ2-7, with D maybe TRBD2 (7 bases). CDR3 size: 15 residues. V lost 0 bases to trimming and J lost 2 bases, with 12 bases between them. CDR1 SGDLS and CDR2 YYNGEE come from the germline V gene. Written as DNA, the CDR3 is TGTGCCAGCAGCGTAGACGGCGGGGGCGCCTACGAGCAGTACTTC. Encoded protein: CASSVDGGGAYEQYF.

The rearrangement joins TRBV19 to TRBJ2-1; D uncertain. CDR3 length: 16 residues. Trimming left V 0 bases short and J 7 bases short, with 16 bases between. Germline CDR1 and CDR2: LNHDA and SQIVND (reference sequence). Here the CDR3 reads CASSIDLVGGRNEQFF. The DNA for the CDR3 is TGTGCCAGTAGTATAGATCTGGTCGGCGGAAGGAATGAGCAGTTCTTC.

The V and J genes are TRBV25-1 and TRBJ2-2; a weak D match, TRBD2 (5 bases). Trimming removed 6 bases from V and 1 base from J, with 9 bases in between. In germline, CDR1 is MGHDK, CDR2 SYGVNS. This CDR3 contains 14 residues. CDR3 region: CASRDAGNTGELFF. The DNA of the CDR3 is TGTGCCAGCAGGGACGCGGGGAACACCGGGGAGCTGTTTTTT.

This rearrangement joins TRBV29-1 to TRBJ1-2; 7 bases are a match to TRBD1. The CDR3 is 13 residues long. V shed 7 bases, J shed 9 bases, and the junction held 14 bases outside the gene matches. CDR1 SQVTM and CDR2 ANQGSEA come from the germline V gene. The CDR3 region is CSGRDSRDLRYTF. CDR3 DNA sequence: TGCAGCGGAAGGGACAGCCGCGACCTTCGCTACACCTTC.

This clone was observed at least ten times. The rearrangement uses TRBV6-2 or TRBV6-3 and TRBJ1-5, with 11 bases matching TRBD1. CDR1 and CDR2 from the germline V gene are MNHEY and SVGEGT. V gave up 5 bases and J gave up 0 bases; unmatched junction bases: 3. The CDR3 consists of 16 residues. The CDR3 protein is CASSTDRGLSNQPQHF. The CDR3 DNA is TGTGCCAGCAGTACGGACAGGGGGCTTAGCAATCAGCCCCAGCATTTT.

The chain has TRBV4-2 and TRBJ2-5; a weak D match, TRBD2 (5 bases). The CDR3 contains 16 residues. V was shortened by 0 bases and J by 7 bases, with 18 bases between the two germline ends. The V gene's germline CDR1 is LGHNA and CDR2 YNFKEQ. The DNA of the CDR3 is TGTGCCAGCAGCCAAGAATCTAGCAGCGTCGCAGGGACCCAGTACTTC. Translation gives CASSQESSSVAGTQYF.

This clone was picked up one time. The chain recombines TRBV11-3 with TRBJ1-3; D unclear. This CDR3 contains 17 residues. Per germline, CDR1 SGHNT and CDR2 YENEEA. Trimming pared 2 bases from V and 0 bases from J, leaving 14 bases between. CDR3: CASSLPLRGYSGNTIYF. As DNA, the CDR3 is TGTGCCAGCAGCTTACCATTGAGAGGTTACTCTGGAAACACCATATATTTT.

This clone was seen a single time. The chain combines TRBV6-1 with TRBJ2-1, with TRBD2 matching 11 bases. Trimming took 9 bases from V and 5 from J; bases not matched to a gene: 6. Per the germline V gene, CDR1 is MNHNS and CDR2 is SASEGT. The CDR3 covers 14 residues. CDR3 protein: CASGVAGGNNEQFF. The CDR3 DNA follows: TGTGCCAGTGGCGTAGCGGGGGGGAACAATGAGCAGTTCTTC.

In this sample, this clone turned up a few times. V and J are TRBV6-6 and TRBJ1-6; TRBD1 matches at 9 bases. Germline V CDR1 and CDR2: MNHNY, SVGAGI (reference sequence). This CDR3 region has 16 residues. J lost 8 bases, V lost 5 bases, and 10 bases had no gene match. The CDR3 sequence is CASSQGDRDIHSPLHF. The CDR3 DNA reads TGTGCCAGCAGTCAAGGGGACAGGGACATCCATTCACCCCTCCACTTT.

This clone was seen a few times. CDR3 nucleotide sequence: TGTGCCAGCAGCACTGGAGTGTACAGCAATCAGCCCCAGCATTTT. Translation: CASSTGVYSNQPQHF. V usage is TRBV6-6 and J usage is TRBJ1-5; D remains ambiguous. V was pared by 6 bases and J by 1 base, with 13 bases between. The CDR3 totals 15 residues. CDR1 and CDR2 from the germline V gene are MNHNY and SVGAGI (reference sequence).

The V gene is TRBV30, the J gene TRBJ2-3, with D perhaps matching TRBD1 (6 bases). CDR3 length: 13 amino acids. CDR1 is GTSNPN, CDR2 SVGIG, per germline (reference sequence). V was pared by 2 bases and J by 3 bases, with 9 bases between. The CDR3 DNA reads as TGTGCCTGGAGTTATGGACAGACAGATACGCAGTATTTT. Translation gives CAWSYGQTDTQYF.

V is TRBV5-6 and J is TRBJ2-5; TRBD1 agrees at 7 bases. CDR3 length: 14 amino acids. The V and J ends lost 4 bases and 3 bases, in that order; junction bases with no gene match: 6. In germline, CDR1 is SGHDT, CDR2 YYEEEE. CDR3 in amino acids: CASSQQGTKETQYF. Here the CDR3 DNA reads TGTGCCAGCAGCCAACAGGGGACCAAAGAGACCCAGTACTTC.

The rearrangement links TRBV5-1 to TRBJ2-7, with TRBD2 matching 10 bases. CDR1 and CDR2 from the germline V gene are SGHRS and YFSETQ. Trimming took 0 bases from V and 4 from J; bases not matched to a gene: 7. The CDR3 length is 16 residues. The DNA of the CDR3 is TGCGCCAGCAGCTTGGAGGGACTAGCGACTGTGTACGAGCAGTACTTC. This encodes CASSLEGLATVYEQYF.

The rearrangement links TRBV5-4 to TRBJ2-7; TRBD2 matches at 8 bases. Germline V CDR1 and CDR2: SGHNT, YYREEE (reference sequence). Unmatched junction bases numbered 8, after V lost 0 bases and J lost 0 bases. The CDR3 totals 17 residues. CDR3 loop: CASSLGGSGVPSYEQYF. The CDR3 coding sequence is TGTGCCAGCAGCTTGGGGGGTAGCGGGGTTCCCTCCTACGAGCAGTACTTC.

The table lists this clone with a count of one. V gene TRBV11-2 combines with J gene TRBJ2-7; D is ambiguous. The CDR3 spans 13 residues. The germline CDR1 and CDR2 sequences are SGHAT and FQNNGV. Trimming left V 6 bases short and J 0 bases short, with 9 bases between. Written as DNA, the CDR3 is TGTGCCAGCAGGAATCTGGCCTCCTACGAGCAGTACTTC. Its translation: CASRNLASYEQYF.

The V and J genes are TRBV5-4 and TRBJ2-4; 10 positions agree with TRBD2. The CDR3 has 18 residues. The ends lost 3 bases at V and 1 base at J; junction bases unmatched: 10. CDR1 is SGHNT and CDR2 is YYREEE in the germline V gene (reference sequence). CDR3 amino acids: CASSSGLAGVGAKNIQYF. The CDR3 nucleotides are TGTGCCAGCAGCTCAGGGCTAGCGGGGGTCGGTGCCAAAAACATTCAGTACTTC.

This rearrangement joins TRBV6-5 to TRBJ1-2, with 9 nucleotides matching TRBD1. CDR3 length equals 15 residues. The junction had 10 bases not matched to a gene; V was cut back by 8 bases and J by 3 bases. From germline, CDR1 is MNHEY and CDR2 SVGAGI. CDR3: CASGVRQGGYYGYTF. DNA for the CDR3: TGTGCCAGCGGAGTCCGACAGGGGGGATACTATGGCTACACCTTC.

The gene calls are TRBV6-5 and TRBJ1-2, with D possibly matching TRBD1 (5 bases). The CDR3 runs to 15 residues. The V end lost 6 bases, the J end lost 4 bases, and 18 bases lay between the germline ends. Germline-derived CDR1 and CDR2 are MNHEY and SVGAGI. In DNA, the CDR3 is TGTGCCAGCAGACCGGGGACCGGGGGGATCTATGGCTACACCTTC. It encodes CASRPGTGGIYGYTF.

CDR3 bases: TGTGCCAGCCAAAGCGGGCATTTGGTCCTCCACTTT. This gives the protein CASQSGHLVLHF. The V call is TRBV12-3 or TRBV12-4, the J call TRBJ1-6; D is ambiguous. Deletions cut 8 bases from V and 15 bases from J, with 17 bases between. The CDR3 is 12 amino acids.

This chain uses TRBV5-1 with TRBJ2-2; 9 bases fit TRBD2. The CDR3 runs to 16 residues. Germline V CDR1 and CDR2: SGHRS, YFSETQ. Germline trimming cut 3 bases from V and 2 bases from J; bases unmatched to any gene: 5. The CDR3 bases are TGCGCCAGCAGCTCCTTTAGCGGGGGAAACACCGGGGAGCTGTTTTTT. Translated, it gives CASSSFSGGNTGELFF.

The table lists this clone with a few counts. The V gene is TRBV7-9, the J gene TRBJ2-7; 7 positions agree with TRBD1. Germline V lookup: CDR1 SEHNR, CDR2 FQNEAQ (reference sequence). V lost 1 base and J lost 5; bases outside the gene matches: 5. This CDR3 is built from 14 residues. Here the CDR3 DNA reads TGTGCCAGCAGCTTAGAAGGGGGCTGGGACGAGCAGTACTTC. Its protein is CASSLEGGWDEQYF.

The chain couples TRBV6-1 to TRBJ1-3; no firm D call. The CDR3 runs 16 residues. Trimming removed 4 bases from V and 3 bases from J, with 16 bases in between. Germline V lookup: CDR1 MNHNS, CDR2 SASEGT. CDR3 loop: CASSVLGAAVGNTIYF. The CDR3 region has the DNA TGTGCCAGCAGTGTCCTGGGTGCGGCGGTTGGAAACACCATATATTTT.